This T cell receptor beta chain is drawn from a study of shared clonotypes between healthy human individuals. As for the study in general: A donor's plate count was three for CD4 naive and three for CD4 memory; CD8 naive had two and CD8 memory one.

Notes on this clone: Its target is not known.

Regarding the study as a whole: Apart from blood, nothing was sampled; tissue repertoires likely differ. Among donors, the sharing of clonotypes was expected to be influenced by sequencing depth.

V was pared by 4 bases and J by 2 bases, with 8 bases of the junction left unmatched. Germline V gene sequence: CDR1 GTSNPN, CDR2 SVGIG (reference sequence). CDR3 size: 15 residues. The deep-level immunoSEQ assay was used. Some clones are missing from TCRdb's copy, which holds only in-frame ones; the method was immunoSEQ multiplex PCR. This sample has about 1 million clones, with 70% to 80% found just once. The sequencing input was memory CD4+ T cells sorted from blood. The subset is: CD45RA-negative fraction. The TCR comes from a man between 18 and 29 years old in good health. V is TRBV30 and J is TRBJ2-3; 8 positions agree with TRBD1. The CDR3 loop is CAWTSGTGYTDTQYF. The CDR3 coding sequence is TGTGCCTGGACGAGTGGGACAGGATACACAGATACGCAGTATTTT.